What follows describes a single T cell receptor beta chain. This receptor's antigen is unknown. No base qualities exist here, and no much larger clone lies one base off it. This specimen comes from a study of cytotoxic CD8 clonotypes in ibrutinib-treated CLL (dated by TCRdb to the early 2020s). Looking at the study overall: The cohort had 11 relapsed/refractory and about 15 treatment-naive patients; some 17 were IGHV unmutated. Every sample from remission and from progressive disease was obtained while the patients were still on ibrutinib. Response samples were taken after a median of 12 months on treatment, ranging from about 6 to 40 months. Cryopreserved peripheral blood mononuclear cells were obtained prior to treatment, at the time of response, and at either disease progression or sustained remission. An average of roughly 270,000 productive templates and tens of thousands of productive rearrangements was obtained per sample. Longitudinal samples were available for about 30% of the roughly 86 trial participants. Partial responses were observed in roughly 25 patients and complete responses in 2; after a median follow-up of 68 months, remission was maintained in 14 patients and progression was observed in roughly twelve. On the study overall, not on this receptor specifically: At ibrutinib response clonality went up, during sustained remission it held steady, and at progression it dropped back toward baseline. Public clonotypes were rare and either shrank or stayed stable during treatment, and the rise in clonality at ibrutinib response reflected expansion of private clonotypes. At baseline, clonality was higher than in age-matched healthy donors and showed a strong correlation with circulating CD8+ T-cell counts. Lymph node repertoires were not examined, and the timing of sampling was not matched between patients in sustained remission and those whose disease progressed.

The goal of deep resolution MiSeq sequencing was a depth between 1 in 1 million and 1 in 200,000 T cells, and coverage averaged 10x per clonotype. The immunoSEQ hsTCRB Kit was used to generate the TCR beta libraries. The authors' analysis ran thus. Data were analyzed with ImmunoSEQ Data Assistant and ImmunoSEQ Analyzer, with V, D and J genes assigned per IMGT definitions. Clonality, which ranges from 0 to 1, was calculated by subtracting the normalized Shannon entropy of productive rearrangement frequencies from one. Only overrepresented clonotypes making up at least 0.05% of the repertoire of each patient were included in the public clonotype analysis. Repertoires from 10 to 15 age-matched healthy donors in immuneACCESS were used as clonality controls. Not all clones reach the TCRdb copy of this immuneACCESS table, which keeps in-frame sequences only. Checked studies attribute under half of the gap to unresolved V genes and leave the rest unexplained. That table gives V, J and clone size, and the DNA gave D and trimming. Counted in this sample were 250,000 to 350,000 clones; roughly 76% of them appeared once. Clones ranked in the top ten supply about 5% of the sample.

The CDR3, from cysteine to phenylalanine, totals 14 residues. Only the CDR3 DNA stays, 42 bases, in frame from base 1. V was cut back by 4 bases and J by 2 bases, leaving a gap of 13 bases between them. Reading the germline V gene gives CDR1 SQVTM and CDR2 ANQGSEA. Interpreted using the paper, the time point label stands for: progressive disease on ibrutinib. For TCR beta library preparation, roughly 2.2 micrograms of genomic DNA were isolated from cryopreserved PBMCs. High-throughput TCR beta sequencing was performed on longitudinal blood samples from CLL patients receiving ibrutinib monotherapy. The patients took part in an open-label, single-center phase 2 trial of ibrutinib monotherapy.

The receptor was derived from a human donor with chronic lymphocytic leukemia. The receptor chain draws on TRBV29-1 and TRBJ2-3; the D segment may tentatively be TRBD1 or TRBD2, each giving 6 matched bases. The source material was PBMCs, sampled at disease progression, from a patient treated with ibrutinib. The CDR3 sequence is CSVARGGNTDTQYF. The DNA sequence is TGCAGCGTTGCCCGAGGGGGGAACACAGATACGCAGTATTTT.